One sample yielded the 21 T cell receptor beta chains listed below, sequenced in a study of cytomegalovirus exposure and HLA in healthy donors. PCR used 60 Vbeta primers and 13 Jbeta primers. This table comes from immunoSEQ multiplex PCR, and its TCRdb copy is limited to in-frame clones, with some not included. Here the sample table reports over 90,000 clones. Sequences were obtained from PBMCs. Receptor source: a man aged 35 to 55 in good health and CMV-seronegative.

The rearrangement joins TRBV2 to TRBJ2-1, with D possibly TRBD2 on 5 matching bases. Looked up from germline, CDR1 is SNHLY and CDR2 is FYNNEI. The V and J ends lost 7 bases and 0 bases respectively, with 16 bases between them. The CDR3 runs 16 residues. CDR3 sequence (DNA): TGTGCCAGCACCCTGCAGCTCACTAGCTCCTACAATGAGCAGTTCTTC. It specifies CASTLQLTSSYNEQFF.

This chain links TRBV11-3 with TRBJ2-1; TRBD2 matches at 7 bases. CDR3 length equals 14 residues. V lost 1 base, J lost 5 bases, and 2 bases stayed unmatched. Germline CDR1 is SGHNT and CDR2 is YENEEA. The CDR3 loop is CASSLGGGNNEQFF. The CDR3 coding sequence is TGTGCCAGCAGCTTAGGGGGGGGGAACAATGAGCAGTTCTTC.

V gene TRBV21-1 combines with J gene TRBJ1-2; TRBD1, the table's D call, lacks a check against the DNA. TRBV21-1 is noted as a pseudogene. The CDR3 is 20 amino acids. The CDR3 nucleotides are TGTGCCAGCAGCAAAACCCCTGTAAACTTTTGGGACAGGCAGCTCTATGGCTACACCTTC. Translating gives CASSKTPVNFWDRQLYGYTF.

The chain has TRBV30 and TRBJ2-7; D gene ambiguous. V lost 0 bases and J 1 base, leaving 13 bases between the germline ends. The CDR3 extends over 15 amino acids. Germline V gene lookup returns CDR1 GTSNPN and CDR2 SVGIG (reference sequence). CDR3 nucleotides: TGTGCCTGGAGTGTTGGGCAGGCCGGATCCTACGAGCAGTACTTC. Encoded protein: CAWSVGQAGSYEQYF.

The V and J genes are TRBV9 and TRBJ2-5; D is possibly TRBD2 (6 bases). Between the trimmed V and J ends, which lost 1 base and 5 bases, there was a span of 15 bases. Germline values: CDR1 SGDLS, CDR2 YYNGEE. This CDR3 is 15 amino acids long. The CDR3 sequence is CASSVTEGRGETQYF. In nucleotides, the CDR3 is TGTGCCAGCAGCGTAACCGAGGGCCGGGGGGAGACCCAGTACTTC.

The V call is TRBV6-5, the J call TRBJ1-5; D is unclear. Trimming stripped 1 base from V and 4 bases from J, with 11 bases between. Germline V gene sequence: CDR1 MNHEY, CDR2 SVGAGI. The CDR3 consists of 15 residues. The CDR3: CASSYYPSGNQPQHF. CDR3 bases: TGTGCCAGCAGTTACTACCCGTCGGGTAATCAGCCCCAGCATTTT.

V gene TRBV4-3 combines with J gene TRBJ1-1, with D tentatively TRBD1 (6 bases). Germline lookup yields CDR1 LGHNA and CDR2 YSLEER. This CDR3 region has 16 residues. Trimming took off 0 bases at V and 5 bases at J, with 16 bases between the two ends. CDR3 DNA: TGCGCCAGCAGCCAAGACCCGTACAGGGTGGGGACTGAAGCTTTCTTT. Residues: CASSQDPYRVGTEAFF.

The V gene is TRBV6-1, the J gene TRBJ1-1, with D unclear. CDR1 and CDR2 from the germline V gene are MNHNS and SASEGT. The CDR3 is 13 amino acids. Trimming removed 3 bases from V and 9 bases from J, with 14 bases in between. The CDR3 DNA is TGTGCCAGCAGTGACCCGACACCCTTGAAAGCTTTCTTT. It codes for CASSDPTPLKAFF.

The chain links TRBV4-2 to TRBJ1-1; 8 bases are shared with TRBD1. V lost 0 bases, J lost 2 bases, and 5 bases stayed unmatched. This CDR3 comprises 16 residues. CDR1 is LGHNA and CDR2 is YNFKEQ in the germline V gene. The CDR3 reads CASSQDPGTGNTEAFF. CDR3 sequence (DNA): TGTGCCAGCAGCCAAGATCCTGGGACAGGTAACACTGAAGCTTTCTTT.

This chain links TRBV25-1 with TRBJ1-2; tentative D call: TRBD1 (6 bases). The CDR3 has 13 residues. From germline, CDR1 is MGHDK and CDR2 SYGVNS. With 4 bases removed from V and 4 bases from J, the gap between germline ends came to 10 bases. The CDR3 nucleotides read TGTGCCAGCAGTGCCGGACAGTTCTATGGCTACACCTTC. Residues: CASSAGQFYGYTF.

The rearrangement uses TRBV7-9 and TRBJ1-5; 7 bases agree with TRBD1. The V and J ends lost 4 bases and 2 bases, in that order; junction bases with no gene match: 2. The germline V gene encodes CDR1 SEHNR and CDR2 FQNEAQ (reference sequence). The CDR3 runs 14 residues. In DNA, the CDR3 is TGTGCCAGCAGCTCAGGACAGGGCAATCAGCCCCAGCATTTT. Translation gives CASSSGQGNQPQHF.

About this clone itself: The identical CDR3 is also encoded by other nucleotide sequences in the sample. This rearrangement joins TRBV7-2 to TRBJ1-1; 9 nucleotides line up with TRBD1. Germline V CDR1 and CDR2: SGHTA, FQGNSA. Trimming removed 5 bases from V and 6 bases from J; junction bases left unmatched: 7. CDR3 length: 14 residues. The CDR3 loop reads CASSPDRGSSEAFF. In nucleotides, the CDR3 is TGTGCCAGCAGCCCGGACAGGGGAAGTTCTGAAGCTTTCTTT.

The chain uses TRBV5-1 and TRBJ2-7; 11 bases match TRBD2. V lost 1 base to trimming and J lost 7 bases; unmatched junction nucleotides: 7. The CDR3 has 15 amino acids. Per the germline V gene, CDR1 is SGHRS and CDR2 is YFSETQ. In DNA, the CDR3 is TGCGCCAGCAGCTTGTTAGCGGGGGGGCCGCGTGAGCAGTACTTC. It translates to CASSLLAGGPREQYF.

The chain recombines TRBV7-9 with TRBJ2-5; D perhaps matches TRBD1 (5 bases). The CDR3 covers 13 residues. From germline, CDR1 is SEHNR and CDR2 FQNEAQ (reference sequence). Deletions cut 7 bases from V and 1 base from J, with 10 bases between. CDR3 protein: CASTRQTQETQYF. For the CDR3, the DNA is TGTGCCAGCACCCGACAGACCCAAGAGACCCAGTACTTC.

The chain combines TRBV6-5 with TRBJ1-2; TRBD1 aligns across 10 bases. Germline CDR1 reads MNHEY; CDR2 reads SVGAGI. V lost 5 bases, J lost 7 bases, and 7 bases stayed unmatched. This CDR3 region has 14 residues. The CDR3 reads CASSGRDRGPGYTF. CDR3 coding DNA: TGTGCCAGCAGTGGTAGAGACAGGGGGCCTGGCTACACCTTC.

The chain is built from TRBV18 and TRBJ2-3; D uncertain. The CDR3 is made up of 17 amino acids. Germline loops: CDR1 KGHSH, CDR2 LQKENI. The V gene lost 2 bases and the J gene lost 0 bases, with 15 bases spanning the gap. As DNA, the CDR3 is TGTGCCAGCTCACCAACTTTGAGATCTTCTAGCACAGATACGCAGTATTTT. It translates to CASSPTLRSSSTDTQYF.

CDR3 bases: TGTGCCAGTAGTCCCGGACTCTACGAGCAGTACTTC. Its translation: CASSPGLYEQYF. V usage is TRBV19 and J usage is TRBJ2-7, with a possible D match to TRBD2 (5 bases). There are 12 residues in the CDR3. V was clipped by 5 bases and J by 3 bases, with 8 bases between them. CDR1 LNHDA and CDR2 SQIVND come from the germline V gene (reference sequence).

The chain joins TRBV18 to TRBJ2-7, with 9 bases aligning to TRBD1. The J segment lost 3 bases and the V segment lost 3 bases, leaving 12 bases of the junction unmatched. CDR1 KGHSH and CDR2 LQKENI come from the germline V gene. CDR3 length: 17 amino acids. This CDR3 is CASSPNRGPGSGYEQYF. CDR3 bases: TGTGCCAGCTCACCTAACAGGGGGCCTGGGTCGGGCTACGAGCAGTACTTC.

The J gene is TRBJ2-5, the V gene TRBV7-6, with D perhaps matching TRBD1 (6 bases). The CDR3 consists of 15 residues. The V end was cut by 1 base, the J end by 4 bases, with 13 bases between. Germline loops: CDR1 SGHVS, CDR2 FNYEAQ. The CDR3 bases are TGTGCCAGCAGCTTAGAGGTGGCACAGGGAGAGACCCAGTACTTC. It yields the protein CASSLEVAQGETQYF.

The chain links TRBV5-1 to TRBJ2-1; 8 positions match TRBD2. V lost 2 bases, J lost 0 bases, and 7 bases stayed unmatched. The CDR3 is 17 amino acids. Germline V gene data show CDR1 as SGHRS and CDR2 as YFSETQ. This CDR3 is CASSLVAGRSSYNEQFF. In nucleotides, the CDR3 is TGCGCCAGCAGCTTAGTAGCGGGGAGGAGCTCCTACAATGAGCAGTTCTTC.

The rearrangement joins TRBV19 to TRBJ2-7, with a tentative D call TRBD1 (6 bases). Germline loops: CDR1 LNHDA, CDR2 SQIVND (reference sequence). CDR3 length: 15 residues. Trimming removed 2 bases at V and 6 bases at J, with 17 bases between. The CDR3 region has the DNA TGTGCCAGTAGTATATACAGGGCCCCTAAGGGCGAGCAGTACTTC. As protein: CASSIYRAPKGEQYF.